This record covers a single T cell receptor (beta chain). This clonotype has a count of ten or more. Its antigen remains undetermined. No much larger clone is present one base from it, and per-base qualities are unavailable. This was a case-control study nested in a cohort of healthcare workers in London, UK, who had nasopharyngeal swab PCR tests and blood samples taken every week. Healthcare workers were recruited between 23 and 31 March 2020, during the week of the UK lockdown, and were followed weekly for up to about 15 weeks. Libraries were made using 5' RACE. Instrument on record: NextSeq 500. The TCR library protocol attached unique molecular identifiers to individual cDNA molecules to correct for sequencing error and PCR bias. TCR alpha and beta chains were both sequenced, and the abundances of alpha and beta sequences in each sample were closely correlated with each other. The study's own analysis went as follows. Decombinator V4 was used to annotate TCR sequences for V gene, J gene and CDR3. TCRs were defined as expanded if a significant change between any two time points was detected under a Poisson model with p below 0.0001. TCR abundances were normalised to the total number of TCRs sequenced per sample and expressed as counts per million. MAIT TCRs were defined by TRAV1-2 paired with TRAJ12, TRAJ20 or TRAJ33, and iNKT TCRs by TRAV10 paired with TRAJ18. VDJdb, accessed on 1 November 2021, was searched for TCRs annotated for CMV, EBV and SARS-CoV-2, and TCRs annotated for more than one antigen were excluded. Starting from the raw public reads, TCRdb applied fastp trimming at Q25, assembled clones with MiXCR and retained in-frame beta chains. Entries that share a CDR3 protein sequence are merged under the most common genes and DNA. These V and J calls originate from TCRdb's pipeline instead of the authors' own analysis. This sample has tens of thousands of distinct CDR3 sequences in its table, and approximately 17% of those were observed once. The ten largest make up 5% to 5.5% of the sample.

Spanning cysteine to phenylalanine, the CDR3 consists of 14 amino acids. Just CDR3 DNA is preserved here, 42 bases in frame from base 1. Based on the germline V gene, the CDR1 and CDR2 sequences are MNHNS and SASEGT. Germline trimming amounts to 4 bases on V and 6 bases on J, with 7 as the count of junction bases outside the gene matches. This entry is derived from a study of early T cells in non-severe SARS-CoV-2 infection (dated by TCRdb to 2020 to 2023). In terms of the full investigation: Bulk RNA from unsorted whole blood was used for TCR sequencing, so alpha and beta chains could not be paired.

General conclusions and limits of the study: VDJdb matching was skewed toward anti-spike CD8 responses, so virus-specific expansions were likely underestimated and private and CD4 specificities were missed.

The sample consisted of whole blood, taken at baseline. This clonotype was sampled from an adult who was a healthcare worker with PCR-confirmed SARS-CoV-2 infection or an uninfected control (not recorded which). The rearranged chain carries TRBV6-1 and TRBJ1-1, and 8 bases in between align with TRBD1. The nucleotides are TGTGCCAGCAGTGTGACCGGACAGGGCGCTGAAGCTTTCTTT. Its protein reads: CASSVTGQGAEAFF.